This T cell receptor (beta chain) is drawn from a study of early T cells in non-severe SARS-CoV-2 infection. Study-wide results and caveats: VDJdb-based annotation leaned toward anti-spike CD8 responses and missed private and CD4 specificities.

Researchers tagged individual cDNA molecules with unique molecular identifiers. Using its own MiXCR run on the 5' RACE reads, TCRdb lists one record per CDR3 protein. The sample includes 20,000 to 25,000 distinct CDR3 sequences, more than 5% of them seen just once. With V trimmed by 4 bases and J by 9 bases, 16 bases remained unmatched. Looked up from germline, CDR1 is SGHVS and CDR2 is FNYEAQ. The CDR3 is 17 amino acids. This clonotype turned up a few times. The antigen is undetermined. This TCR derives from an adult who was a healthcare worker with PCR-confirmed SARS-CoV-2 infection or an uninfected control (not recorded which). The specimen was whole blood, collected at baseline. The chain employs TRBV7-6 and TRBJ2-1, with 9 bases that match TRBD1. This CDR3 reads CASSYISDRGGFGEQFF. The DNA for the CDR3 is TGTGCCAGCAGCTACATATCCGACAGGGGGGGGTTCGGTGAGCAGTTCTTC.